These 7 T cell receptor beta chains originate from one sample sequenced in a study of OX40 agonist ivuxolimab in advanced cancers. Clones were sequenced by immunoSEQ multiplex PCR, and TCRdb holds only the in-frame ones, with some missing. The table has 35,000 to 45,000 clones, about 90% seen once; the top ten hold under 20%. Material: CD4+ or CD8+ T cells sorted from blood, obtained in a trial of the OX40 agonist ivuxolimab. The receptors here all came from an adult with an advanced solid tumor such as melanoma, head and neck, liver or kidney cancer.

CDR3 coding DNA: TGCGCCAGCAGCCAAGATCGGGTTTTAAACTATGGCTACACCTTC. It is translated as CASSQDRVLNYGYTF. The V call is TRBV4-3, the J call TRBJ1-2; D not certain. This CDR3 has 15 amino acids. V lost 0 bases to trimming and J lost 2 bases, with 10 bases between them. The germline gives CDR1 LGHNA, CDR2 YSLEER.

This rearrangement joins TRBV30 to TRBJ1-3, with TRBD1 matching over 9 bases. This CDR3 is 13 amino acids long. Looked up from germline, CDR1 is GTSNPN and CDR2 is SVGIG (reference sequence). J was trimmed by 8 bases and V by 5 bases; bases with no gene match: 7. CDR3 in DNA: TGTGCCTGGGGGGACAGGGTGGTCGACACCATATATTTT. Translation gives CAWGDRVVDTIYF.

The CDR3 DNA is TGTGCCAGCTCACCACCTCAGGGGGCCCCCTACGAGCAGTACTTC. Its protein product is CASSPPQGAPYEQYF. The rearrangement uses TRBV18 and TRBJ2-7; 8 bases fit TRBD1. Germline V gives CDR1 KGHSH, CDR2 LQKENI. After removal of 0 bases from V and 2 bases from J, the junction contained 3 bases not matched to a gene. The length of the CDR3 is 15 residues.

Regarding this clone: One junction end does not reproduce the germline sequence, and a read error may be involved. This chain uses TRBV7-8 with TRBJ1-1; D unresolved. The CDR3 runs to 13 residues. From germline, CDR1 is SGHVS and CDR2 FQNEAQ. The CDR3 region is CASSLGPRTEAFF. The CDR3 bases are TGTGCCAGCAGCTTAGGCCCTCGGACTGAGGCTTTCTTT.

The rearrangement uses TRBV19 and TRBJ1-1, with 7 bases lining up with TRBD1. This CDR3 has 17 residues. Trimming at V came to 0 bases and at J to 1 base, leaving 8 bases not matched to a gene. Looked up from germline, CDR1 is LNHDA and CDR2 is SQIVND (reference sequence). The CDR3 loop reads CASSIEIAGDRNTEAFF. The DNA of the CDR3 is TGTGCCAGTAGTATAGAAATAGCAGGGGACAGGAACACTGAAGCTTTCTTT.

The genes are TRBV29-1 and TRBJ2-7; maybe TRBD1 (6 bases). V was pared by 6 bases and J by 4 bases, with 19 bases between. The CDR3 totals 14 residues. CDR1 and CDR2 from the germline V gene are SQVTM and ANQGSEA. CDR3 in amino acids: CSVVSGTKTYEQYF. The CDR3 DNA follows: TGCAGCGTCGTGTCCGGGACAAAAACTTACGAGCAGTACTTC.

The chain uses TRBV19 and TRBJ2-5, with 9 bases fitting TRBD1. Trimming removed 3 bases from V and 5 bases from J; junction bases left unmatched: 7. Per germline, CDR1 LNHDA and CDR2 SQIVND (reference sequence). This CDR3 is built from 15 residues. CDR3 in amino acids: CASSISTGGRETQYF. CDR3 DNA sequence: TGTGCCAGTAGTATTTCAACAGGGGGCCGGGAGACCCAGTACTTC.